This is a list of T cell receptor beta chains from one sample in a study of PD-1 blockade in mismatch repair-deficient tumors. TCRdb's table, derived via immunoSEQ multiplex PCR, lists solely in-frame clones and lacks some. The repertoire holds 100,000 to 150,000 clones, with about 86% as singletons. Source: peripheral blood, taken 44 weeks after starting pembrolizumab. Source of these receptors: an adult with mismatch repair-deficient cancer. CDR3s leave out the opening cysteine and the closing phenylalanine or tryptophan.

TRBV4-3	TRBJ1-2	ASSTGQGIYGYT
TRBV7-6	TRBJ1-3	ASSLESYASGNTIY
TRBV5-1	TRBJ2-5	ASRLRLAGFQETQY
TRBV28	TRBJ2-3	ASSYRQGTDTQY
TRBV6-4	TRBJ2-2	ASSATSGTTGELF
TRBV27	TRBJ1-5	ASRPDRGRGSNQPQH
TRBV19	TRBJ2-3	ASSIVGLAGSSTDTQY
TRBV7-9	TRBJ2-1	ASISGRGEQF
TRBV9	TRBJ2-2	ASTRPGAGELF
TRBV27	TRBJ2-7	ASRSSGVYEQY
TRBV5-6	TRBJ2-1	ASSLTGYNEQF
TRBV5-1	TRBJ1-4	ASSLGSGYEKLF
TRBV4-1	TRBJ1-2	ASSQQGGGYT
TRBV7-2	TRBJ2-2	ASSSGLLGNTGELF
TRBV27	TRBJ2-5	ASRDTPYQETQY
TRBV27	TRBJ2-7	ASSFAGGYYEQY
TRBV6-5	TRBJ1-4	ASSLGGNEKLF
TRBV4-1	TRBJ2-1	ASSHPSGSSYNEQF
TRBV4-1	TRBJ2-7	ASSHSRGDEQY
TRBV11-2	TRBJ2-3	ASSNHRGRTDTQY
TRBV15	TRBJ2-5	ATSRGWTGEETQY
TRBV27	TRBJ2-7	ASSPLTRGLEQY
TRBV4-1	TRBJ2-3	ASSQTRDSTDTQY
TRBV11-3	TRBJ2-6	ASSQVSRQSRANVLT
TRBV28	TRBJ2-1	ASRTGTRSNEQF
TRBV4-1	TRBJ1-1	ASSQVGRGHGEAF
TRBV30	TRBJ2-5	AWKASGRGTTRTQY
TRBV6-5	TRBJ2-1	ASSYGASAYNEQF
TRBV27	TRBJ1-2	ASNRTGERGYT
TRBV27	TRBJ2-7	ASSSPLSIHEQY
TRBV6-1	TRBJ1-4	ASSSGQGLNEKLF
TRBV25-1	TRBJ2-2	ASSDGTHTGELF
TRBV6-6	TRBJ2-1	ASSYSFMYNEQF
TRBV4-1	TRBJ1-2	ASSQASTGLNYGYT
TRBV5-1	TRBJ2-1	ASSLGTSGDNEQF
TRBV4-1	TRBJ2-1	ASSQGAASVGEQF
TRBV18	TRBJ1-2	ASSPGIAYGYT
TRBV28	TRBJ2-2	ASSFVGLAGGGGELF
TRBV4-1	TRBJ1-1	ASSQGVAGLTEAF
TRBV7-9	TRBJ1-1	ASSFQGTTEAF
TRBV6-5	TRBJ2-7	ASSYKGNSYEQY